A single sample gave rise to the 17 T cell receptor beta chains below, sequenced in a study of shared clonotypes between healthy human individuals. TCRdb's table, derived via immunoSEQ multiplex PCR, lists solely in-frame clones and lacks some. This table has some 350,000 clones, roughly 70% appearing once. Sequencing was done on a sample of memory CD4+ T cells sorted from blood. Indicated subset: CD45RA-negative fraction. These receptors were obtained from a man aged 25 to 40 in good health.

The genes are TRBV7-9 and TRBJ2-3; D perhaps matches TRBD2 (5 bases). V shed 5 bases and J shed 2 bases, with 14 bases lying between them. Germline V gene data show CDR1 as SEHNR and CDR2 as FQNEAQ (reference sequence). The CDR3 is made up of 15 amino acids. CDR3 region: CASSPVGGLTDTQYF. CDR3 coding DNA: TGTGCCAGCAGCCCCGTGGGCGGGCTCACAGATACGCAGTATTTT.

This clone has a handful of counts. The CDR3 protein is CASGRGGVRGYTF. Written as DNA, the CDR3 is TGTGCTAGTGGCCGAGGGGGAGTCCGGGGCTACACCTTC. The J gene is TRBJ1-2, the V gene TRBV12-5; D possibly corresponds to TRBD1 (6 bases). With 6 bases removed from V and 8 bases from J, the gap between germline ends came to 16 bases. Germline values: CDR1 LGHNT, CDR2 FRNRAP. This CDR3 contains 13 residues.

V gene TRBV5-6 combines with J gene TRBJ2-3; 7 positions agree with TRBD1. Germline V lookup: CDR1 SGHDT, CDR2 YYEEEE. V shed 4 bases and J 1 base; nucleotides not matched to a gene: 18. The length of the CDR3 is 19 residues. The CDR3 loop reads CASSHGQDESRFGTDTQYF. As DNA, the CDR3 is TGTGCCAGCAGCCACGGACAGGATGAAAGTCGTTTTGGCACAGATACGCAGTATTTT. Filled out from reference TRBV5-6 and TRBJ2-3, the complete variable domain reads DAGVTQSPTHLIKTRGQQVTLRCSPKSGHDTVSWYQQALGQGPQFIFQYYEEEERQRGNFPDRFSGHQFPNYSSELNVNALLLGDSALYLCASSHGQDESRFGTDTQYFGPGTRLTVL.

This rearrangement joins TRBV5-1 to TRBJ2-7; D is undetermined. From germline, CDR1 is SGHRS and CDR2 YFSETQ. V lost 0 bases to trimming and J lost 3 bases, with 7 bases between them. The CDR3 covers 13 residues. The CDR3 nucleotides read TGCGCCAGCAGCTTGGCTAGTTTCTACGAGCAGTACTTC. This gives the protein CASSLASFYEQYF.

In this sample, this clone turned up a few times. The chain recombines TRBV4-2 with TRBJ1-4; the D gene is possibly TRBD1 (5 bases). The germline CDR1 and CDR2 sequences are LGHNA and YNFKEQ. The CDR3 loop spans 14 amino acids. Trimming removed 3 bases from V and 2 bases from J, with 7 bases in between. CDR3 loop: CASSQGGTNEKLFF. The CDR3 DNA sequence: TGTGCCAGCAGCCAGGGGGGGACTAATGAAAAACTGTTTTTT.

The chain joins TRBV5-6 to TRBJ2-3; no reliable D call. Trimming removed 1 base at V and 0 bases at J, with 12 bases between. CDR1 is SGHDT, CDR2 YYEEEE, per germline. The CDR3 runs 16 residues. CDR3 amino acids: CASSLSRGSSTDTQYF. The CDR3 nucleotides read TGTGCCAGCAGCTTGTCCCGAGGTTCAAGCACAGATACGCAGTATTTT.

In this sample, this clone turned up once. The V gene is TRBV28, the J gene TRBJ1-5; D is unclear. The CDR3 totals 14 residues. Germline V CDR1 and CDR2: MDHEN, SYDVKM. V dropped 7 bases and J dropped 7 bases, with 17 bases sitting between them. The CDR3 DNA sequence: TGTGCCAGCACCCTAAATGGAGTCAACCAGCCCCAGCATTTT. Its translation is CASTLNGVNQPQHF.

Details on this clone: One end of the junction does not line up with germline, which may come from a read error. J is TRBJ2-1 and V is TRBV6-1; D possibly corresponds to TRBD1 (7 bases). CDR1 is MNHNS, CDR2 SASEGT, per germline. The CDR3 extends over 11 amino acids. Here the CDR3 DNA reads TGTGCCAGCAGGGAGGGGGCAGGCCAGATCTTC. This translates into CASREGAGQIF.

The chain joins TRBV7-8 to TRBJ2-7; maybe TRBD1 (5 bases). The germline CDR1 and CDR2 sequences are SGHVS and FQNEAQ. The CDR3 runs to 14 residues. V was cut by 6 bases and J by 6 bases, with 18 bases left in between. The chain's CDR3 is CASRGLGALIEQYF. The CDR3 DNA reads as TGTGCCAGCAGGGGTCTAGGGGCCCTGATCGAGCAGTACTTC.

The V and J genes are TRBV7-9 and TRBJ1-5, with no clear D. Deletions cut 8 bases from V and 4 bases from J, with 12 bases between. This CDR3 spans 13 amino acids. Per the germline V gene, CDR1 is SEHNR and CDR2 is FQNEAQ (reference sequence). The CDR3 sequence is CASGDRWNQPQHF. For the CDR3, the DNA is TGTGCCAGCGGGGATCGGTGGAATCAGCCCCAGCATTTT.

V gene TRBV5-4 combines with J gene TRBJ2-1, with TRBD1 matching over 9 bases. Trimming cost V 0 bases and J 3 bases; bases outside gene matches: 10. The CDR3 has 18 amino acids. From germline, CDR1 is SGHNT and CDR2 YYREEE (reference sequence). The DNA of the CDR3 is TGTGCCAGCAGCTTGGCTGGAGTGCAGGGACAGGGCTACAATGAGCAGTTCTTC. Translated: CASSLAGVQGQGYNEQFF.

CDR3 sequence reads: CASSPIVGLAGYEQYF. CDR3 DNA: TGCGCCAGCAGCCCAATCGTCGGACTAGCTGGGTACGAGCAGTACTTC. The V gene is TRBV5-1, the J gene TRBJ2-7, with 8 bases that match TRBD2. Germline CDR1 SGHRS, CDR2 YFSETQ. CDR3 length: 16 amino acids. V was pared by 4 bases and J by 4 bases, with 13 bases of the junction left unmatched.

This chain uses TRBV18 with TRBJ2-7; no clear D. This CDR3 region has 13 residues. CDR1 KGHSH and CDR2 LQKENI come from the germline V gene. The ends were cut back, 0 bases at V and 7 bases at J, with 10 bases in the middle. The CDR3, as DNA: TGTGCCAGCTCACCACCTTCGGTTGGAGAGCAGTACTTC. Translation: CASSPPSVGEQYF.

This chain connects TRBV6-1 to TRBJ1-5; D is unresolved. The CDR3 has 14 residues. Germline loops: CDR1 MNHNS, CDR2 SASEGT. The ends were cut back, 7 bases at V and 2 bases at J, with 12 bases in the middle. The CDR3 DNA reads as TGTGCCAGCATGAATCAGGCAGGCAATCAGCCCCAGCATTTT. Translation gives CASMNQAGNQPQHF.

This CDR3 is CASSLSSDNYEQYF. In DNA, the CDR3 is TGTGCCAGCAGCTTGTCGTCAGACAACTACGAGCAGTACTTC. V gene TRBV5-4 combines with J gene TRBJ2-7; D is uncertain. Germline V lookup: CDR1 SGHNT, CDR2 YYREEE (reference sequence). Trimming stripped 1 base from V and 3 bases from J, with 11 bases between. This CDR3 contains 14 residues.

This CDR3 reads CASSAQTMNTEAFF. The CDR3 DNA reads TGTGCCAGCAGTGCCCAGACAATGAACACTGAAGCTTTCTTT. The V gene is TRBV6-1, the J gene TRBJ1-1; D gene unclear. Per the germline V gene, CDR1 is MNHNS and CDR2 is SASEGT. The length of the CDR3 is 14 residues. Trimming removed 4 bases at V and 0 bases at J, with 9 bases between.

V usage is TRBV2 and J usage is TRBJ1-1; 7 bases align to TRBD1. The germline V gene has CDR1 SNHLY and CDR2 FYNNEI. V was clipped by 7 bases and J by 0 bases; unmatched bases: 5. CDR3 length: 14 amino acids. CDR3 nucleotide sequence: TGTGCCAGCAAGCTTGGGACAGTGAACACTGAAGCTTTCTTT. Its protein product is CASKLGTVNTEAFF.